The rows below give T cell receptor beta chains drawn from one sample of a study of Ad26.COV2.S vaccination and SARS-CoV-2 variants. Sequencing was performed with immunoSEQ multiplex PCR; in TCRdb, only in-frame clones are kept and a portion is missing. The sample records some 340,000 clones, about 82% being singletons. Sequencing was performed on peripheral blood, taken in a trial of Ad26.COV2.S vaccine versus placebo. These receptors originate from a person between 18 and 65 years old who received the Ad26.COV2.S COVID-19 vaccine or a placebo. CDR3s include the opening cysteine and the closing phenylalanine or tryptophan. The order of the fields is CDR3 length, clone size, V gene, J gene, D gene, CDR3 protein, CDR3 DNA. D genes are given only for firm matches. The size field is filled for only some rows; it gives once, few, many or a size class.

14	.	TRBV6-2/TRBV6-3	TRBJ1-2	.	CASSYSRVVYGYTF	TGTGCCAGCAGTTACAGCAGGGTCGTTTATGGCTACACCTTC
16	.	TRBV6-1	TRBJ2-3	TRBD2	CASSGDGGGITDTQYF	TGTGCCAGCAGTGGGGATGGGGGGGGGATCACAGATACGCAGTATTTT
12	.	TRBV18	TRBJ1-2	.	CASSPPQGGYTF	TGTGCCAGCTCACCACCACAGGGTGGCTACACCTTC
15	.	TRBV27	TRBJ1-2	TRBD1	CASSPGTGLFYGYTF	TGTGCCAGCAGCCCCGGGACAGGCTTATTCTATGGCTACACCTTC
15	.	TRBV5-1	TRBJ2-3	.	CASSKTTSAPDTQYF	TGCGCCAGCAGCAAGACGACATCTGCCCCAGATACGCAGTATTTT
15	.	TRBV5-6	TRBJ2-5	.	CASSPGGAVQETQYF	TGTGCCAGCAGCCCCGGGGGAGCAGTTCAAGAGACCCAGTACTTC
17	once	TRBV4-3	TRBJ2-5	TRBD1	CASSQSRDSRGQETQYF	TGCGCCAGCAGCCAGTCCAGGGACAGCCGCGGCCAAGAGACCCAGTACTTC
17	.	TRBV5-1	TRBJ2-5	TRBD2	CASSAGLAGGHQETQYF	TGCGCCAGCAGCGCGGGACTAGCGGGGGGCCACCAAGAGACCCAGTACTTC
13	.	TRBV18	TRBJ1-2	TRBD1	CASSTGTGYGYTF	TGTGCCAGCTCAACAGGGACAGGGTATGGCTACACCTTC
18	.	TRBV6-2/TRBV6-3	TRBJ1-2	.	CASSSGTPGREKNYGYTF	TGTGCCAGCAGTTCCGGGACACCCGGAAGAGAAAAGAACTATGGCTACACCTTC
13	once	TRBV7-2	TRBJ1-2	TRBD1	CASSSGQEDGYTF	TGTGCCAGCAGCTCTGGACAGGAGGATGGCTACACCTTC
14	.	TRBV19	TRBJ1-5	.	CASAGTFSNQPQHF	TGTGCCAGTGCTGGGACATTTAGCAATCAGCCCCAGCATTTT
20	.	TRBV7-2	TRBJ2-1	.	CASSLASTTRGASSYNEQFF	TGTGCCAGCAGCTTAGCGTCCACTACCAGAGGCGCTAGCTCCTACAATGAGCAGTTCTTC
16	few	TRBV9	TRBJ2-7	TRBD1	CASSVGTGIFSYEQYF	TGTGCCAGCAGCGTAGGGACAGGGATCTTCTCCTACGAGCAGTACTTC
13	.	TRBV3-1/TRBV3-2	TRBJ1-2	.	CASSQAKGIGYTF	TGTGCCAGCAGCCAAGCGAAGGGGATCGGCTACACCTTC
15	.	TRBV3-1/TRBV3-2	TRBJ2-1	.	CASSQAGGSYNEQFF	TGTGCCAGCAGCCAAGCCGGGGGAAGTTACAATGAGCAGTTCTTC
14	.	TRBV7-8	TRBJ1-6	.	CASSPTVSNSPLHF	TGTGCCAGCAGCCCGACTGTATCTAATTCACCCCTCCACTTT
15	.	TRBV14	TRBJ1-2	TRBD1	CASSQTGTGGLGYTF	TGTGCCAGCAGCCAAACCGGGACAGGGGGTCTGGGCTACACCTTC
15	.	TRBV6-5	TRBJ1-5	TRBD1	CASRPDRGINQPQHF	TGTGCCAGCAGGCCAGACAGGGGTATCAATCAGCCCCAGCATTTT
18	.	TRBV19	TRBJ2-1	TRBD2	CASSRTSGGGLSYNEQFF	TGTGCCAGTAGCCGGACTAGCGGGGGGGGTTTGTCCTACAATGAGCAGTTCTTC
16	.	TRBV5-1	TRBJ1-2	.	CASSLTGDTRGYGYTF	TGCGCCAGCAGCTTGACAGGAGACACTAGGGGCTATGGCTACACCTTC
10	.	TRBV6-4	TRBJ2-7	.	CASRYDEQYF	TGTGCCAGCAGGTATGACGAGCAGTACTTC
15	.	TRBV19	TRBJ1-1	.	CASSPLGRRNTEAFF	TGTGCCAGTAGCCCCCTTGGGCGGAGGAACACTGAAGCTTTCTTT
12	.	TRBV6-5	TRBJ2-5	.	CATGDIQETQYF	TGTGCCACCGGGGACATCCAAGAGACCCAGTACTTC
17	.	TRBV27	TRBJ2-3	TRBD2	CASRKRTSGGATDTQYF	TGTGCCAGCAGGAAACGGACTAGCGGGGGGGCTACAGATACGCAGTATTTT
14	.	TRBV10-3	TRBJ1-1	TRBD1	CAISEQGADTEAFF	TGTGCCATCAGTGAGCAGGGGGCCGACACTGAAGCTTTCTTT
12	once	TRBV29-1	TRBJ1-5	.	CSVERCNQPQHF	TGCAGCGTTGAACGGTGCAATCAGCCCCAGCATTTT
14	.	TRBV7-8	TRBJ1-1	.	CASSSLDRNTEAFF	TGTGCCAGCAGCTCTCTTGACAGGAACACTGAAGCTTTCTTT
17	.	TRBV13	TRBJ2-3	TRBD2	CASSLGLAGRGRNTQYF	TGTGCCAGCAGCTTAGGCCTAGCGGGGCGCGGTAGGAATACGCAGTATTTT
11	.	TRBV19	TRBJ1-2	.	CASSIGLGYTF	TGTGCCAGTAGTATAGGGCTGGGCTACACCTTC
16	.	TRBV5-1	TRBJ1-2	TRBD1	CASSPVPGQGASGYTF	TGCGCCAGCAGCCCAGTCCCGGGACAGGGGGCTTCTGGCTACACCTTC
13	.	TRBV19	TRBJ1-1	.	CASSWVLNTEAFF	TGTGCCAGTAGTTGGGTTTTGAACACTGAAGCTTTCTTT
15	.	TRBV9	TRBJ2-3	.	CASSVEDYNGDTQYF	TGTGCCAGCAGCGTAGAGGATTACAACGGGGATACGCAGTATTTT
16	.	TRBV5-6	TRBJ1-3	TRBD1	CASSLDQGAIGNTIYF	TGTGCCAGCAGCTTGGATCAGGGGGCAATTGGAAACACCATATATTTT
14	.	TRBV5-4	TRBJ2-2	.	CASSPQGFPGELFF	TGTGCCAGCAGCCCCCAGGGGTTTCCCGGGGAGCTGTTTTTT
15	.	TRBV2	TRBJ2-7	.	CASSDPWEFSYEQYF	TGTGCCAGCAGTGACCCCTGGGAGTTCTCCTACGAGCAGTACTTC
17	.	TRBV19	TRBJ2-1	TRBD1	CASSILSPGQGALGQFF	TGTGCCAGTAGTATCCTTTCCCCCGGACAGGGAGCCCTTGGGCAGTTCTTC
10	.	TRBV29-1	TRBJ2-7	.	CSARDYEQYF	TGCAGCGCGAGAGACTACGAGCAGTACTTC
16	.	TRBV4-1	TRBJ2-3	.	CASSQARTTFTDTQYF	TGCGCCAGCAGCCAAGCGAGGACTACCTTCACAGATACGCAGTATTTT
15	.	TRBV30	TRBJ1-1	TRBD1	CACLSVGTGRTEAFF	TGTGCCTGCCTTTCGGTCGGGACAGGGAGGACTGAAGCTTTCTTT
13	.	TRBV6-5	TRBJ2-7	.	CASRQGFSYEQYF	TGTGCCAGCAGACAGGGTTTTTCCTACGAGCAGTACTTC
12	.	TRBV9	TRBJ2-3	.	CASSVVVDTQYF	TGTGCCAGCAGCGTAGTGGTAGATACGCAGTATTTT
16	.	TRBV5-4	TRBJ2-3	.	CASSLESRVGADTQYF	TGTGCCAGCAGCTTGGAAAGCCGCGTCGGCGCAGATACGCAGTATTTT
13	.	TRBV27	TRBJ1-2	.	CASSLTANYGYTF	TGTGCCAGCAGTTTAACAGCTAACTATGGCTACACCTTC
14	.	TRBV10-2	TRBJ2-3	.	CASLDSGSTDTQYF	TGCGCCAGCCTCGATTCCGGAAGCACAGATACGCAGTATTTT
17	.	TRBV7-3	TRBJ2-3	TRBD2	CASSPLGLAGTTHTQYF	TGTGCCAGCAGCCCCCTAGGACTAGCGGGGACGACCCATACGCAGTATTTT
17	.	TRBV19	TRBJ1-2	.	CANRSTGHEEANYGYTF	TGTGCCAACCGGTCGACAGGACATGAGGAGGCTAACTATGGCTACACCTTC
15	.	TRBV7-8	TRBJ2-1	TRBD1	CASSLGTGYYNEQFF	TGTGCCAGCAGCTTGGGGACAGGGTACTACAATGAGCAGTTCTTC
15	.	TRBV25-1	TRBJ2-5	.	CASSDPGTLWETQYF	TGTGCCAGCAGTGATCCCGGGACCTTATGGGAGACCCAGTACTTC
14	.	TRBV2	TRBJ1-5	.	CASMGSGVNQPQHF	TGTGCCAGCATGGGATCCGGGGTTAATCAGCCCCAGCATTTT
15	.	TRBV19	TRBJ2-5	.	CASSYGNTLRETQYF	TGTGCCAGTAGTTACGGAAACACCCTCCGGGAGACCCAGTACTTC
14	.	TRBV5-1	TRBJ1-6	.	CASGIGSGYSPLHF	TGCGCCAGCGGAATTGGGTCAGGGTATTCACCCCTCCACTTT